Reported below is one TCR beta chain. The antigen remains unidentified. This record belongs to a study of OX40 agonist ivuxolimab in advanced cancers. Whole-study results and caveats: Low normalized T-cell clonal expansion also characterized some of the nonresponders.

Here immunoSEQ multiplex PCR was the method, and the copy in TCRdb shows in-frame clones only, minus some. This sample has over 30,000 clones, with more than 70% found just once. No patient had autoimmune disease or received systemic immunosuppression. The V end was cut by 0 bases, the J end by 5 bases, with 11 bases between. The CDR3 extends over 14 amino acids. CDR1 and CDR2 (germline): SGHRS, YFSETQ. Sequenced here: CD4+ or CD8+ T cells sorted from blood, sampled in a trial of the OX40 agonist ivuxolimab. The chain joins TRBV5-1 to TRBJ2-5; D not resolved. The sequence came from an adult with an advanced solid tumor such as melanoma, head and neck, liver or kidney cancer. CDR3 bases: TGCGCCAGCAGCTTGGAGTTGGGTCAGGAGACCCAGTACTTC. Translated, it gives CASSLELGQETQYF.